The rows below give T cell receptor beta chains drawn from one sample of a study of human T cells and chemical hapten exposure. TCRdb independently ran MiXCR on the RACE reads; one entry per CDR3 protein. The top ten clones hold 1% to 1.5% of a sample with 70,000 to 95,000 distinct CDR3 sequences, 6% to 8.5% of them seen once. Sample: whole blood, taken in connection with sensitization to the hapten diphenylcyclopropenone (DPC). The receptors stem from a woman in her 30s with alopecia areata. Some clones in this sample may be carry-over from other donors' samples. The CDR3 runs from the conserved cysteine through the conserved F or W. A clone size is listed for some rows: how often the clone was seen (once, few, many), or a class if it is expanded.

v_call,clone_size,j_call,cdr3_aa
TRBV9,.,TRBJ2-7,CASSVGQATYEQYF
TRBV27,many,TRBJ1-5,CARAQLYSNQPQHF
TRBV9,many,TRBJ2-5,CASSVARSLEETQYF
TRBV29-1,many,TRBJ2-1,CSVEAGSSYNEQFF
TRBV3-1,many,TRBJ1-1,CASSQGWGKVAFF
TRBV2,few,TRBJ2-6,CATLDPGANVLTF
TRBV6-1,many,TRBJ1-6,CASSDRVKDNSPLHF
TRBV12-3/TRBV12-4,many,TRBJ2-3,CASSRDWGATDTQYF
TRBV11-2,few,TRBJ1-1,CASSLVQYNTEAFF
TRBV29-1,.,TRBJ2-2,CSVVSHWNTGELFF
TRBV29-1,many,TRBJ1-1,CSVPKPQGRANTEAFF
TRBV18,many,TRBJ1-2,CASSPRGELGYGYTF